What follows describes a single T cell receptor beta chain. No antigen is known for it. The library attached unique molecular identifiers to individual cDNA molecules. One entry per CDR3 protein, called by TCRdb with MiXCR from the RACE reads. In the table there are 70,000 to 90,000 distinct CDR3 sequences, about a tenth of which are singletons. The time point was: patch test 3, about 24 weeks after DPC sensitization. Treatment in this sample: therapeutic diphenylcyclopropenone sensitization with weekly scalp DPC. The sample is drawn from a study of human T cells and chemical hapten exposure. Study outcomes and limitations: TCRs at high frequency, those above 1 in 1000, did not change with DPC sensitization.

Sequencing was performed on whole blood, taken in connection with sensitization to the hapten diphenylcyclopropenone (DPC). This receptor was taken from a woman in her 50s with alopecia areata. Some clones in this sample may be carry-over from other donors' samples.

In DNA, the CDR3 is TGCGCCAGCAGTGAAACAGTCTACACCGATACGCAGTATTTT. Amino acid sequence: CASSETVYTDTQYF. The J gene is TRBJ2-3, the V gene TRBV10-1; D is uncertain. Germline V gene lookup returns CDR1 WNHNN and CDR2 SYGVQD (reference sequence). V was cut by 3 bases and J by 6 bases, with 13 bases left in between. This CDR3 has 14 residues.